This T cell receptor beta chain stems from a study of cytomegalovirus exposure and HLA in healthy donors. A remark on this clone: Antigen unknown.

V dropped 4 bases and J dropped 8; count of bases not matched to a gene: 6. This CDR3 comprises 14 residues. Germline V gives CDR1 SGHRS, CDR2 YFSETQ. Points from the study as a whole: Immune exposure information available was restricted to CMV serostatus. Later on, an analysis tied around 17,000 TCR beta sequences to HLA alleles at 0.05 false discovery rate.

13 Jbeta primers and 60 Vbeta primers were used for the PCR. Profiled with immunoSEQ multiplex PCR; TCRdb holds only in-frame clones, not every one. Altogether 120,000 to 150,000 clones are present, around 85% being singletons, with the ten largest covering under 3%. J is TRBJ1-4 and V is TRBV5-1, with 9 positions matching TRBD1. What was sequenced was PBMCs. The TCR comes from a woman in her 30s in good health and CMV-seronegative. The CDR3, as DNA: TGCGCCAGCAGCGCGGGACAGGGAAAGGAAAAACTGTTTTTT. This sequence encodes CASSAGQGKEKLFF.